Sequencing of this T cell receptor beta chain was carried out in a study of metastatic and nonmetastatic thyroid tumors (dated by TCRdb to 2018 to 2020). For the study in its entirety: The researchers compared repertoires between peripheral blood samples and tumor or nodule tissue samples from patients with malignant or benign thyroid disease.

No treatment had been received by any patient before thyroid surgery. The study retrospectively analysed patient clinical samples collected from the early 2010s to the late 2010s using T-cell receptor beta sequencing. Trimming takes 0 bases from V and 4 bases from J, and the germline ends sit 9 bases apart. There are 14 amino acids in the CDR3, from cysteine to phenylalanine inclusive. Only the CDR3 portion is preserved as DNA: 42 bases, with reading frame beginning at the first base. From the germline V gene, CDR1 is MNHNS and CDR2 is SASEGT. The method behind the library was PCR. Sequencer: Illumina HiSeq 4000. High-throughput sequencing was used to profile the TCR beta-chain CDR3 region of every patient. Per the authors' processing: A classifier to discriminate distant-metastatic papillary thyroid cancer patients was built from CDR3 differences across clinicopathological groups. To measure repertoire diversity the researchers used the Shannon index, while the Morisita-Horn index served to gauge how similar the tumor and blood repertoires were. Starting from the raw public reads, TCRdb applied fastp trimming at Q25, assembled clones with MiXCR and retained in-frame beta chains. These V and J calls rely on TCRdb rather than the paper's analysis. Counted in this sample were tens of thousands of clones; about 12% of them appeared once. The top ten clones comprise approximately 25% of the sample.

As to this clone: This clone's antigen is unknown. Base quality data are lacking; no much larger clone is found one base away.

Results the study describes overall, beyond this receptor: TCR beta diversity was reported as significantly higher in malignant tumors than in benign nodules, in both blood and tumor samples.

This sequence uses TRBV6-1 and TRBJ1-2; TRBD1 is a possible D gene, resting on 6 matching bases. The source material was blood. This TCR derives from a female donor with papillary thyroid cancer or a benign thyroid nodule (not recorded which). Some clones in this sample may be carry-over from other donors' samples. The CDR3 protein sequence reads: CASSEAWGAYGYTF. The nucleotides are TGTGCCAGCAGTGAAGCTTGGGGGGCCTATGGCTACACCTTC.